This entry describes one T cell receptor beta chain. The specificity of this receptor is unknown. The record has no base qualities; no much larger clone is one base away. This record belongs to a study of T-cell reconstitution after alpha-beta-depleted transplantation in children (dated by TCRdb to 2016 to 2017). For context, the study as a whole: Using TCR repertoire profiling, the study followed T-cell immune reconstitution in a quantitative way in children after TCRalphabeta/CD19-depleted allogeneic hematopoietic cell transplantation. The study at large found these results: The apparently early alphabetaT-cell count recovery about two months after transplant was reportedly dependent on only several hundred rapidly expanded clones derived from non-depleted graft cells. Hyperexpanded clone frequencies declined over subsequent months; after one year, T-cell counts and TCRbeta diversity were mostly attributed to newly produced T cells. The high TCRbeta diversity at day 60 in some patients was ascribed to recipient T cells and intrathymic progenitors that had survived conditioning.

What the treatment or condition label conveys for this sample: allogeneic hematopoietic cell transplantation with graft depleted of TCRalphabeta T cells and CD19 B cells. The transplant recipients were children given TCRalphabeta/CD19-depleted allogeneic hematopoietic cell grafts. Libraries were built with PCR. Instrument used: Illumina HiSeq 2500. To normalize quantification of the TCRbeta repertoire, the TCR libraries were built with molecular barcoding that relied on unique molecular identifiers. TCRdb took the public reads, trimmed them with fastp at Q25, ran MiXCR for clone calling and kept in-frame beta chains. For every CDR3 protein sequence, its rows merge into one entry that carries the most common genes and DNA. In this sample the table shows approximately 980,000 distinct CDR3 sequences, roughly 29% of which occur a single time. The ten largest clones capture about 28% of the sample. The sequencing here drew on PBMCs, mostly from graft donor cells, taken 360 days after TCRalphabeta/CD19-depleted stem cell transplant. This receptor was taken from a boy in the first two years of life who had a stem cell transplant for SCID, so the T cells may come from the graft donor.

CDR3 region: CASSPQGTRQPQHF. The DNA reads TGTGCCAGCAGCCCCCAGGGGACGCGGCAGCCCCAGCATTTT. This chain is built from TRBV3-1 and TRBJ1-5; tentative D gene TRBD1, with 6 bases matching. Trimming removed 4 bases from V and 7 bases from J, leaving 14 bases between the germline ends. CDR1 and CDR2 (LGHDT, YNNKEL) derive from the germline V gene (reference sequence). The CDR3 measures 14 amino acids from cysteine to phenylalanine. Solely the CDR3 DNA is kept, with 42 bases framed from the first base.